This T cell receptor beta chain was identified in a study of regulatory T cells in long-lasting Graves disease listed by TCRdb under 2021. Broadly, across the study: Persistent Graves' disease meant more than 5 years of antithyroid drug treatment with TSH receptor autoantibodies that stayed positive. Persistent Graves' disease patients were compared with newly diagnosed Graves' disease patients by peripheral blood TCR sequencing and RNA sequencing. The study was conducted in China and was registered as a clinical trial. A total of about 35 samples underwent TCR sequencing: about 13 from persistent and approximately 20 from newly diagnosed Graves' disease patients. On average, persistent Graves' disease patients in the clinical cohort had been on antithyroid drugs for roughly 11 years.

Interpreted using the paper, the time point label stands for: persistent/refractory GD, antithyroid drugs over 5 years with positive TRAb. RNA was extracted from PBMCs in TRIzol for both TCR sequencing and RNA sequencing. The diagnosis of Graves' disease was made according to American Thyroid Association guidelines. Recruitment of patients was carried out at an endocrinology department in Xi'an, China. Each patient gave about 9.1 milliliters of peripheral blood, collected in an EDTA anticoagulant tube. PBMCs were isolated by Ficoll Paque Plus density gradient separation without further T cell sorting. An Agilent 2100 Bioanalyzer and agarose gel were used to assess RNA quality, and a NanoDrop 2000 was used to measure RNA concentration. Here is what the overall study found, with its caveats: Compared with newly diagnosed patients, patients with persistent Graves' disease had lower TCR Shannon entropy and fewer highly expanded clones, which suggests clonal expansion. Only peripheral blood was studied, because thyroid tissue, the primary lesion, was inaccessible. TRBV28, TRBJ1-2 and TRBJ2-5 were preferentially used in persistent disease, while TRBV20-1 and TRBJ2-1 were favored in newly diagnosed disease. A larger number of public clonotypes was shared among persistent patients (more than 2,500) than among newly diagnosed patients (roughly 980). Sequencing and analysis were limited to the TCR beta chain. The authors acknowledged the small sample size as a limitation that may reduce accuracy.

Receptor libraries were prepared by multiplex PCR. The instrument was an Illumina HiSeq 4000. To build TCR beta libraries, CDR3 regions were amplified by Arm-PCR using iRepertoire HTBI primers. PCR products were gel purified before sequencing. On the authors' methods: Gene usage analysis of CDR3 amino acid clonotypes relied on the roughly 60 TRBV and around 14 TRBJ segments identified across samples. COPE and FqMerger were used to merge the filtered high-quality paired reads into contigs. BLAST was used to align contigs to IMGT TRBV, TRBD and TRBJ reference genes, with CDR3 defined following IMGT. Highly expanded clones were defined as clonotypes with a frequency above 0.1%. Repertoire diversity was measured by Shannon entropy, and V-J evenness by the Gini coefficient. A clonotype found in more than one individual was treated as public. TCRdb redid the processing of the public reads, applying fastp at Q25 and MiXCR, and retained in-frame beta chains. Identical CDR3 proteins give one entry, which carries the most common genes and DNA. The V and J calls come from TCRdb's annotation, not from the publication. The table for this sample lists about 460,000 distinct CDR3 sequences; 20% to 25% of them were counted only once. Clones ranked in the top ten supply around 13% of the sample.

As to this clonotype: No cognate antigen has been identified for it. No quality values exist for individual bases; no much larger clone is one base distant.

The CDR3, from cysteine to phenylalanine, totals 13 residues. Only the CDR3 part of the read is kept: 39 bases, read in frame from the first base. CDR1 SGHAT and CDR2 FQNNGV are derived from the germline V gene. Trimming removed 6 bases from V and 0 bases from J, leaving 9 bases between the germline ends. This receptor was taken from a female donor with Graves disease. The sequenced sample was peripheral blood mononuclear cells (PBMCs), obtained when the disease was refractory, from a patient treated with antithyroid drugs. The chain is encoded by TRBV11-2 joined to TRBJ2-7, with TRBD1 as a weak D call on 5 bases. The CDR3 region has the sequence CASSWTFSYEQYF. The nucleotides read TGTGCCAGCAGTTGGACATTCTCCTACGAGCAGTACTTC.